Here is one T cell receptor (beta chain) with its context. The antigen is not known. Germline V gene sequence: CDR1 SNHLY, CDR2 FYNNEI. Germline trimming cut 0 bases from V and 8 bases from J; bases unmatched to any gene: 6. This CDR3 has 15 amino acids. 13 Jbeta primers and 60 Vbeta primers were used for the PCR. The method was immunoSEQ multiplex PCR; TCRdb's version includes in-frame clones alone and lacks a portion of them. Listed are 200,000 or so clones; around 1.1% falls within the top ten. The data were taken from a study of cytomegalovirus exposure and HLA in healthy donors. Study-level background: Among approximately 400 genotyped donors, roughly 81% fell in the Caucasian-associated ancestry cluster.

The study, taken as a whole, reports: In vitro work confirmed that a few CMV-associated chains recognize CMV antigens. The productive fraction for most TCR beta V segments was about 87% or about 30% in an earlier analysis.

This sequence joins TRBV2 and TRBJ1-2; 10 bases align to TRBD1. The sequenced material came from PBMCs. This receptor was obtained from a girl aged 2 to 10 in good health and CMV-seropositive. DNA of the CDR3: TGTGCCAGCAGTGAAGCGACCGGGACAGGGGTCGGCTACACCTTC. This encodes CASSEATGTGVGYTF.